One sample yielded the 3 T cell receptor beta chains listed below, sequenced in a study of blood T cell repertoires in COVID-19. The repertoire was sequenced with immunoSEQ multiplex PCR; TCRdb's copy has only in-frame clones and lacks some. Counted here are a few hundred thousand clones, around 90% occurring once; the ten biggest clones make up around 5.1%. The sample taken for sequencing was peripheral blood. Receptors were obtained from a woman aged 55-69 years with COVID-19, enrolled during active disease.

This clone was found once. The rearrangement joins TRBV19 to TRBJ2-2, with TRBD2 matching over 11 bases. The CDR3 is made up of 15 amino acids. The germline CDR1 and CDR2 sequences are LNHDA and SQIVND (reference sequence). The V segment lost 7 bases and the J segment 4 bases; nucleotides outside the gene matches: 5. The CDR3, as DNA: TGTGCCAGTACGGGGACTAGCGGAGGCACCGGGGAGCTGTTTTTT. Protein product: CASTGTSGGTGELFF.

The table lists this clone with a few counts. V and J are TRBV28 and TRBJ2-7, with 7 bases identical to TRBD1. V lost 6 bases and J lost 4; bases outside the gene matches: 12. The germline V gene encodes CDR1 MDHEN and CDR2 SYDVKM. CDR3 size: 15 residues. The CDR3 DNA is TGTGCCAGCAGCCAACCGACAGGGCTCAGTTACGAGCAGTACTTC. Its protein product is CASSQPTGLSYEQYF.

As DNA, the CDR3 is TGTGCCAGTGGCGGGACTATCCAAGAGACCCAGTACTTC. Its protein is CASGGTIQETQYF. This chain connects TRBV19 to TRBJ2-5; 7 bases map to TRBD2. CDR3 size: 13 residues. Trimming cost V 8 bases and J 1 base; bases outside gene matches: 4. The germline gives CDR1 LNHDA, CDR2 SQIVND (reference sequence).